The 27 T cell receptor beta chains presented below share a single source sample, sequenced in a study of neoadjuvant anti-PD-1 for oral cavity cancer. Time point meaning: after neoadjuvant nivolumab, at surgical resection. Profiled with immunoSEQ multiplex PCR; TCRdb holds only in-frame clones, not every one. The sample contains about 24,000 clones, 20% to 30% of which appear only once. Sequenced material: tumor tissue, taken after nivolumab (anti-PD-1) treatment. The receptors shown here come from a person aged 35-79 years with oral cavity squamous cell carcinoma.

This chain joins TRBV29-1 and TRBJ2-7; a possible D gene is TRBD1 (6 bases). This CDR3 spans 12 amino acids. V was clipped by 5 bases and J by 3 bases, with 11 bases between them. Looked up from germline, CDR1 is SQVTM and CDR2 is ANQGSEA. This CDR3 reads CSVTAGVYEQYF. The CDR3 bases are TGCAGCGTTACGGCAGGGGTCTACGAGCAGTACTTC.

The chain joins TRBV11-2 to TRBJ1-1, with 7 bases that match TRBD1. The germline CDR1 and CDR2 sequences are SGHAT and FQNNGV. J gave up 1 base and V 1 base, and 3 bases lay outside the gene matches. This CDR3 region has 15 residues. For the CDR3, the DNA is TGTGCCAGCAGCTTAGGACAGGGACGGAACACTGAAGCTTTCTTT. Translated, it gives CASSLGQGRNTEAFF.

The chain carries TRBV4-1 and TRBJ2-5; possible D gene TRBD1, 5 bases. The CDR3 is 17 amino acids. The V and J ends lost 0 bases and 1 base respectively, with 15 bases between them. Germline CDR1 MGHRA, CDR2 YSYEKL. Here the CDR3 reads CASSQDAGQNFQETQYF. In DNA, the CDR3 is TGCGCCAGCAGCCAAGATGCCGGACAAAACTTCCAAGAGACCCAGTACTTC.

This clone was observed a few times. The chain carries TRBV27 and TRBJ1-1, with TRBD1 as a possible D gene (5 bases). This CDR3 is built from 15 residues. From germline, CDR1 is MNHEY and CDR2 SMNVEV (reference sequence). Trimming stripped 4 bases from V and 3 bases from J, with 15 bases between. In DNA form, the CDR3 reads TGTGCCAGCAGTTCTCACCGCGACAGACACACTGAAGCTTTCTTT. This encodes CASSSHRDRHTEAFF.

There are a few counts of this clone. V gene TRBV2 combines with J gene TRBJ2-3; TRBD2 matches 7 bases. The V and J ends lost 6 bases and 5 bases, in that order; junction bases with no gene match: 14. The CDR3 covers 16 residues. The V gene's germline CDR1 is SNHLY and CDR2 FYNNEI. The CDR3 sequence: CASSSPTVGRVDTQYF. The CDR3 nucleotides read TGTGCCAGCAGCTCCCCCACAGTGGGGAGGGTAGATACGCAGTATTTT.

This clone was counted between two and nine times. The chain employs TRBV27 and TRBJ1-3, with D perhaps TRBD1 (5 bases). V shed 4 bases and J shed 1 base, with 11 bases lying between them. The CDR3 is 15 residues long. Looked up from germline, CDR1 is MNHEY and CDR2 is SMNVEV (reference sequence). As DNA, the CDR3 is TGTGCCAGCAGTTCATACTCAGGGTCTGGAAACACCATATATTTT. It specifies CASSSYSGSGNTIYF.

The genes are TRBV27 and TRBJ1-1; D remains unclear. The CDR3 has 15 residues. V was cut by 3 bases and J by 4 bases, with 15 bases left in between. Germline V gives CDR1 MNHEY, CDR2 SMNVEV (reference sequence). The CDR3 coding sequence is TGTGCCAGCAGTTTTCGACAAGGCAAGGGCACTGAAGCTTTCTTT. As protein: CASSFRQGKGTEAFF.

The genes are TRBV7-9 and TRBJ2-1; no clear D. The CDR3 covers 12 residues. Germline loops: CDR1 SEHNR, CDR2 FQNEAQ (reference sequence). V shed 5 bases and J shed 8 bases, with 10 bases lying between them. CDR3 amino acids: CASSRRTDEQFF. CDR3 nucleotide sequence: TGTGCCAGCAGCCGTCGGACGGATGAGCAGTTCTTC.

The chain employs TRBV27 and TRBJ2-1; no clear D. Trimming took off 6 bases at V and 3 bases at J, with 12 bases between the two ends. CDR3 length equals 14 residues. Germline V gene sequence: CDR1 MNHEY, CDR2 SMNVEV (reference sequence). The CDR3 DNA follows: TGTGCCAGCAGCCGCAGGCTACACTACAATGAGCAGTTCTTC. It translates to CASSRRLHYNEQFF.

Comment on this clone: A clone one base away is much larger, so this may be a read error. This chain connects TRBV6-4 to TRBJ1-2, with D unclear. CDR3 length equals 13 residues. With 3 bases removed from V and 0 bases from J, the gap between germline ends came to 5 bases. The germline CDR1 and CDR2 sequences are MRHNA and SNTAGT. This CDR3 is CASSEGANYGYTF. The CDR3 nucleotides read TGTGCCAGCAGTGAAGGTGCTAACTATGGCTACACCTTC.

This clone was detected ten times or more. The chain uses TRBV11-2 and TRBJ1-1, with no clear D. The CDR3 is made up of 13 amino acids. The V gene's germline CDR1 is SGHAT and CDR2 FQNNGV. V lost 2 bases and J lost 1, with 5 bases in between. CDR3 nucleotide sequence: TGTGCCAGCAGCTTACCGGGGAACACTGAAGCTTTCTTT. This encodes CASSLPGNTEAFF.

The DNA of the CDR3 is TGTGCCAGCAGTTTTCTACCAGGCCGAAGCTCTGGGGCCAACGTCCTGACTTTC. This codes for CASSFLPGRSSGANVLTF. The V call is TRBV28, the J call TRBJ2-6; D is ambiguous. Germline V gene sequence: CDR1 MDHEN, CDR2 SYDVKM. The CDR3 loop spans 18 amino acids. V was trimmed by 3 bases and J by 0 bases, leaving 15 bases between them.

This clone was counted many times. This CDR3 is CASSLTRGEVYGYTF. The CDR3 DNA sequence: TGTGCCAGCAGCTTAACAAGGGGAGAGGTTTATGGCTACACCTTC. The chain combines TRBV7-3 with TRBJ1-2, with a tentative D call TRBD1 (5 bases). Germline CDR1 is SGHTA and CDR2 is FQGTGA. The CDR3 loop spans 15 amino acids. The V end was cut by 0 bases, the J end by 5 bases, with 13 bases between. The variable domain in full, with the rest retrieved from reference TRBV7-3 and TRBJ1-2, is GAGVSQTPSNKVTEKGKYVELRCDPISGHTALYWYRQSLGQGPEFLIYFQGTGAADDSGLPNDRFFAVRPEGSVSTLKIQRTERGDSAVYLCASSLTRGEVYGYTFGSGTRLTVV.

This clone is a singleton in its sample. V usage is TRBV7-3 and J usage is TRBJ2-1; 8 bases line up with TRBD2. The germline V gene has CDR1 SGHTA and CDR2 FQGTGA. V lost 5 bases and J lost 6; bases outside the gene matches: 9. The CDR3 runs to 15 residues. CDR3 in DNA: TGTGCCAGCAGCCCATCCAGCGGGAGAGGCAATGAGCAGTTCTTC. This codes for CASSPSSGRGNEQFF.

The chain combines TRBV10-3 with TRBJ2-6; 10 bases line up with TRBD1. The CDR3 contains 16 residues. After removal of 7 bases from V and 4 bases from J, the junction contained 7 bases not matched to a gene. Germline V gives CDR1 ENHRY, CDR2 SYGVKD. The CDR3: CAINPGQGSGANVLTF. CDR3 nucleotides: TGTGCCATCAACCCGGGACAGGGGTCCGGGGCCAACGTCCTGACTTTC.

The V and J genes are TRBV15 and TRBJ2-7; TRBD2 agrees at 15 bases. There are 17 residues in the CDR3. Germline trimming cut 1 base from V and 4 bases from J; bases unmatched to any gene: 5. Germline assignment: CDR1 LNHNV and CDR2 YYDKDF (reference sequence). The CDR3 DNA follows: TGTGCCACCAGCAGAGCTTATGGACTAGCGGGGGGGTACGAGCAGTACTTC. This gives the protein CATSRAYGLAGGYEQYF. Together with reference TRBV15 and TRBJ2-7, the CDR3 gives the full variable domain: DAMVIQNPRYQVTQFGKPVTLSCSQTLNHNVMYWYQQKSSQAPKLLFHYYDKDFNNEADTPDNFQSRRPNTSFCFLDIRSPGLGDTAMYLCATSRAYGLAGGYEQYFGPGTRLTVT.

The chain carries TRBV27 and TRBJ1-2; D remains unclear. The CDR3 spans 14 residues. Trimming left V 0 bases short and J 8 bases short, with 13 bases between. In germline, CDR1 is MNHEY, CDR2 SMNVEV (reference sequence). CDR3 sequence: CASSLSWLGWGYTF. The CDR3 nucleotides read TGTGCCAGCAGTTTATCGTGGCTGGGGTGGGGCTACACCTTC.

This clone turned up a few times. This chain connects TRBV2 to TRBJ2-2, with a possible D match to TRBD1 (5 bases). Trimming removed 8 bases from V and 6 bases from J, with 16 bases in between. The germline CDR1 and CDR2 sequences are SNHLY and FYNNEI. The CDR3 has 14 amino acids. The CDR3, as DNA: TGTGCCAGCTCCTGGGGCCCGGGCCCCGGGGAGCTGTTTTTT. It yields the protein CASSWGPGPGELFF. The full variable domain, its missing parts supplied by reference TRBV2 and TRBJ2-2, is EPEVTQTPSHQVTQMGQEVILRCVPISNHLYFYWYRQILGQKVEFLVSFYNNEISEKSEIFDDQFSVERPDGSNFTLKIRSTKLEDSAMYFCASSWGPGPGELFFGEGSRLTVL.

A few counts support this clone. V gene TRBV7-6 combines with J gene TRBJ1-1; D unresolved. V dropped 6 bases and J dropped 0 bases, with 11 bases sitting between them. CDR3 size: 14 residues. CDR1 is SGHVS, CDR2 FNYEAQ, per germline. For the CDR3, the DNA is TGTGCCAGCAGTAACTGGGGTTTGAACACTGAAGCTTTCTTT. Its protein is CASSNWGLNTEAFF.

The V gene is TRBV5-4, the J gene TRBJ1-3; D call uncertain. Germline V gives CDR1 SGHNT, CDR2 YYREEE (reference sequence). V lost 4 bases and J lost 5, with 16 bases in between. The CDR3 totals 15 residues. The CDR3 sequence: CASSPGPGERNTIYF. The CDR3 DNA is TGTGCCAGCAGCCCCGGTCCTGGGGAGAGAAACACCATATATTTT.

The chain uses TRBV2 and TRBJ2-3, with 8 bases that match TRBD2. This CDR3 has 16 residues. The germline gives CDR1 SNHLY, CDR2 FYNNEI. Unmatched junction bases numbered 8, after V lost 5 bases and J lost 1 base. The CDR3 DNA follows: TGTGCCAGCAGTAGCCCGCGGGGGGTTCGCACAGATACGCAGTATTTT. This sequence encodes CASSSPRGVRTDTQYF.

This clone was counted between two and nine times. The V gene is TRBV28, the J gene TRBJ2-7; D is ambiguous. The CDR3 sequence is 12 residues long. The germline V gene encodes CDR1 MDHEN and CDR2 SYDVKM. The ends were cut back, 6 bases at V and 5 bases at J, with 11 bases in the middle. CDR3 nucleotides: TGTGCCAGCAGCCCTGCGTGGAACGAGCAGTACTTC. This encodes CASSPAWNEQYF.

V gene TRBV27 combines with J gene TRBJ2-4; perhaps TRBD1 as D (5 bases). Germline V gene lookup returns CDR1 MNHEY and CDR2 SMNVEV (reference sequence). Trimming took off 5 bases at V and 4 bases at J, with 9 bases between the two ends. There are 13 residues in the CDR3. As DNA, the CDR3 is TGTGCCAGCAGTACAGGACCTAAAAACATTCAGTACTTC. Encoded protein: CASSTGPKNIQYF.

This clone was counted only a few times. This sequence joins TRBV11-2 and TRBJ1-5; the D gene is possibly TRBD1 (6 bases). Germline CDR1 SGHAT, CDR2 FQNNGV. CDR3 size: 15 residues. The ends were cut back, 4 bases at V and 2 bases at J, with 12 bases in the middle. CDR3 protein: CASSSGTHGNQPQHF. In DNA, the CDR3 is TGTGCCAGCAGCTCAGGGACACATGGCAATCAGCCCCAGCATTTT.

This clone has more than one count but fewer than ten. The chain uses TRBV27 and TRBJ1-5; D is ambiguous. This CDR3 comprises 15 residues. CDR1 is MNHEY and CDR2 is SMNVEV in the germline V gene (reference sequence). The V end was cut by 4 bases, the J end by 0 bases, with 10 bases between. The CDR3 loop is CASSSIPYSNQPQHF. For the CDR3, the DNA is TGTGCCAGCAGTTCGATCCCGTATAGCAATCAGCCCCAGCATTTT.

This clone was counted many times. This chain links TRBV7-9 with TRBJ1-2, with TRBD1 as a possible D gene (6 bases). V was clipped by 4 bases and J by 4 bases, with 19 bases between them. The length of the CDR3 is 16 residues. The germline V gene has CDR1 SEHNR and CDR2 FQNEAQ (reference sequence). CDR3 sequence (DNA): TGTGCCAGCAGCTATATCTCAGGGGATTACGTCTATGGCTACACCTTC. This sequence encodes CASSYISGDYVYGYTF.

This clone was counted ten times or more. V gene TRBV15 combines with J gene TRBJ2-7; TRBD2 matches at 7 bases. The germline CDR1 and CDR2 sequences are LNHNV and YYDKDF (reference sequence). This CDR3 spans 15 amino acids. With 1 base clipped from V and 1 base from J, the junction kept 4 bases outside the gene matches. CDR3 loop: CATSRGAAGSYEQYF. In nucleotides, the CDR3 is TGTGCCACCAGCAGAGGCGCAGCGGGGTCCTACGAGCAGTACTTC.